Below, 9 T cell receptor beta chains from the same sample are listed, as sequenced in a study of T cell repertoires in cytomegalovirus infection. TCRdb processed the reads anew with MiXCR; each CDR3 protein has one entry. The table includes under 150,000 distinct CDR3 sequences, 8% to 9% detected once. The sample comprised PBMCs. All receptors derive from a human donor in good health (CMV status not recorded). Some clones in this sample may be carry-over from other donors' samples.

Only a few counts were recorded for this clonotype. For the CDR3, the DNA is TGTGCCAGCTCACCACTCGGAACGGGAGACTCCTACGAGCAGTACTTC. Translating gives CASSPLGTGDSYEQYF. The V and J genes are TRBV18 and TRBJ2-7; D is possibly TRBD2 (6 bases). The germline V gene has CDR1 KGHSH and CDR2 LQKENI. V was pared by 1 base and J by 0 bases, with 13 bases between. CDR3 length equals 16 residues.

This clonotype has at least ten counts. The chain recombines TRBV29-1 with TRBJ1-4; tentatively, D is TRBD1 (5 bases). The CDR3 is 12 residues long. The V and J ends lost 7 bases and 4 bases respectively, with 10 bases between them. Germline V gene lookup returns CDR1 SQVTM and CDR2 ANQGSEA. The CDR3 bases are TGCAGCGGAATTCAGGGTAATGAAAAACTGTTTTTT. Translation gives CSGIQGNEKLFF.

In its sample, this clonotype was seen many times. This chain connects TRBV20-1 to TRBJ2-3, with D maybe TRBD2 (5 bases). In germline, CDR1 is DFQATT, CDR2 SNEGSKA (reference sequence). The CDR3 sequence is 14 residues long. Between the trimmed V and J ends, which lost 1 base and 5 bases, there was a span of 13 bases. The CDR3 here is CSARGVRAEDTQYF. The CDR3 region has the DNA TGCAGTGCTAGAGGGGTACGAGCGGAAGATACGCAGTATTTT.

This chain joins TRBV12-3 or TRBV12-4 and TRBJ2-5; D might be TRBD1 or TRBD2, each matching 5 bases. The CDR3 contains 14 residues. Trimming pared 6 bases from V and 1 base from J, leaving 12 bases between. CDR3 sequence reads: CASSLMGPQETQYF. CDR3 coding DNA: TGTGCCAGCAGCCTCATGGGACCCCAAGAGACCCAGTACTTC.

The CDR3 loop reads CASTKSYNEQFF. The CDR3 nucleotides are TGTGCCAGCACTAAAAGCTACAATGAGCAGTTCTTC. The chain joins TRBV28 to TRBJ2-1; D gene unclear. This CDR3 region has 12 residues. V gave up 7 bases and J gave up 3 bases, with 7 bases separating them. The germline V gene has CDR1 MDHEN and CDR2 SYDVKM.

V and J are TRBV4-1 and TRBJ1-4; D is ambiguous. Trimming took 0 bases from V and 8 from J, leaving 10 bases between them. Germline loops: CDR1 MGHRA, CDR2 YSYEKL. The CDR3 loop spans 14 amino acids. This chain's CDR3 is CASSQDRPAEKLFF. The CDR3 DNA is TGCGCCAGCAGCCAAGATCGCCCCGCGGAAAAACTGTTTTTT.

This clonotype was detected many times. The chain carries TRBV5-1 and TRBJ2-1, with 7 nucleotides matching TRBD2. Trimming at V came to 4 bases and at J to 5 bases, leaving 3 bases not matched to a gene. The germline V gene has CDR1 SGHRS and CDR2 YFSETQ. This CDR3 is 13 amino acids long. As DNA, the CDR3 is TGCGCCAGCAGCGGCGGGGGAGACAATGAGCAGTTCTTC. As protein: CASSGGGDNEQFF.

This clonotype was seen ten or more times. CDR3 sequence (DNA): TGTGCCAGCAGCGGGGGACAGATTTATGGCTACACCTTC. Translation: CASSGGQIYGYTF. The rearrangement joins TRBV5-4 to TRBJ1-2; 7 bases agree with TRBD1. V was pared by 4 bases and J by 5 bases, with 5 bases of the junction left unmatched. This CDR3 is built from 13 residues. Germline values: CDR1 SGHNT, CDR2 YYREEE (reference sequence). Drawing the rest from reference TRBV5-4 and TRBJ1-2, the complete variable domain is ETGVTQSPTHLIKTRGQQVTLRCSSQSGHNTVSWYQQALGQGPQFIFQYYREEENGRGNFPPRFSGLQFPNYSSELNVNALELDDSALYLCASSGGQIYGYTFGSGTRLTVV.

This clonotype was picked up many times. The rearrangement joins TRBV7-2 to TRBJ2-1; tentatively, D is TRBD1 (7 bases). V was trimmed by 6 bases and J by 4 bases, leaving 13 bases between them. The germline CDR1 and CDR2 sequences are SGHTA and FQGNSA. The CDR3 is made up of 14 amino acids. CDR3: CASRDRRGYNEQFF. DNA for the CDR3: TGTGCCAGCAGGGACAGGAGGGGGTACAATGAGCAGTTCTTC.